Each of the 10 T cell receptor beta chains below was sequenced from the same sample in a study of T cell repertoires in cytomegalovirus infection. These receptors have no identified antigens. TCRdb re-called the reads with MiXCR, one entry per CDR3 protein. The profile shows about 7,500 distinct CDR3 sequences, roughly 50% of them singletons. Sequencing was done on a sample of PBMCs, sequenced either directly or after in vitro stimulation (not recorded which). The receptors shown here come from a human donor in good health (CMV status not recorded). Some clones in this sample may be carry-over from other donors' samples.

This clonotype was found once. The chain is built from TRBV12-3 or TRBV12-4 and TRBJ2-5; D may correspond to TRBD1 or TRBD2 (5 bases each). V lost 7 bases to trimming and J lost 7 bases, with 10 bases between them. The CDR3 runs to 11 residues. DNA for the CDR3: TGTGCCAGCACTATTGGGGGGACCCAGTACTTC. This encodes CASTIGGTQYF.

Regarding this clonotype: The junction departs from the called germline gene at one end, perhaps through a read error. The V call is TRBV12-3 or TRBV12-4, the J call TRBJ2-1, with D unresolved. This CDR3 is 16 amino acids long. The CDR3 reads CASRLAPYVSSNEQFF. The CDR3 coding sequence is TGTGCCAGCAGGTTAGCCCCTTACGTGAGTTCCAATGAGCAGTTCTTC.

This clonotype was seen only once. The missing conserved phenylalanine or tryptophan at the end of this CDR3 makes a read error likely. The DNA is omitted, as the CDR3 cannot be located on it reliably, and the CDR3 follows TCRdb's listing. The CDR3 sequence: CSACARGLYSNQPPHL. The chain uses TRBV20-1 and TRBJ1-5; the table's D gene call, TRBD1, was not cross checked with the DNA. The CDR3 has 16 residues if both end residues are counted. CDR1 is DFQATT and CDR2 is SNEGSKA in the germline V gene (reference sequence).

This clonotype was seen at least ten times. The CDR3 DNA follows: TGTGCCAGCAGCCCGCGGACAGTAGCCAAAAACATTCAGTACTTC. Translation: CASSPRTVAKNIQYF. The V call is TRBV7-9, the J call TRBJ2-4; a weak D match, TRBD1 (6 bases). CDR1 is SEHNR and CDR2 is FQNEAQ in the germline V gene (reference sequence). The V end lost 5 bases, the J end lost 0 bases, and 11 bases lay between the germline ends. This CDR3 comprises 15 residues. The variable domain in full, with the rest retrieved from reference TRBV7-9 and TRBJ2-4, is DTGVSQNPRHKITKRGQNVTFRCDPISEHNRLYWYRQTLGQGPEFLTYFQNEAQLEKSRLLSDRFSAERPKGSFSTLEIQRTEQGDSAMYLCASSPRTVAKNIQYFGAGTRLSVL.

The gene calls are TRBV7-6 and TRBJ1-5; D unclear. Germline lookup yields CDR1 SGHVS and CDR2 FNYEAQ. The CDR3 has 15 amino acids. V was shortened by 5 bases and J by 12 bases, with 23 bases between the two germline ends. Here the CDR3 reads CASSTETYSNHHQHF. In DNA, the CDR3 is TGTGCCAGCAGCACCGAAACATACAGCAATCATCACCAGCATTTT. The whole variable domain, filled in from reference TRBV7-6 and TRBJ1-5, reads GAGVSQSPRYKVTKRGQDVALRCDPISGHVSLYWYRQALGQGPEFLTYFNYEAQQDKSGLPNDRFSAERPEGSISTLTIQRTEQRDSAMYRCASSTETYSNHHQHFGDGTRLSIL.

Concerning this clonotype: Mismatch with germline at one junction end may stem from a read error. The V call is TRBV19, the J call TRBJ1-5, with D possibly matching TRBD1 (6 bases). CDR1 and CDR2 (germline): LNHDA, SQIVND (reference sequence). CDR3 length: 19 residues. The CDR3 nucleotides read TGTGCCATTAGTTCACTATATACCGGGCCAGGGGAAGACAATCCGCCCCAGCATTTT. This encodes CAISSLYTGPGEDNPPQHF.

This clonotype has ten or more counts. Germline and junction disagree at one end, which may indicate a read error. The chain employs TRBV12-3 or TRBV12-4 and TRBJ1-1; D might be TRBD1 (5 bases). This CDR3 region has 16 residues. The DNA of the CDR3 is TGTGCCAGCAGCCTCAGGGTTTCCAAACATTGCACTGAATCTTTCTTT. Amino acid sequence: CASSLRVSKHCTESFF.

With respect to this clonotype: An end of the junction differs from the germline gene, which may be a read error. The gene calls are TRBV7-9 and TRBJ2-1; 9 positions match TRBD1. The CDR3 is 15 amino acids. Germline lookup yields CDR1 SEHNR and CDR2 FQNEAQ (reference sequence). Here the CDR3 reads CASSIGTGMDNEHFF. DNA for the CDR3: TGTGCCAGCAGCATTGGGACAGGGATGGACAATGAGCATTTCTTC.

The chain links TRBV12-3 or TRBV12-4 to TRBJ2-7, with D perhaps given as TRBD1 or TRBD2 (5 bases each). The CDR3 is 14 residues long. Between the trimmed V and J ends, which lost 6 bases and 5 bases, there was a span of 17 bases. As DNA, the CDR3 is TGTGCCAGCAGATCACCGGGACCAAAGGACGAGCAGTACTTC. Translation gives CASRSPGPKDEQYF.

As concerns this clonotype: One junction end does not reproduce the germline sequence, and a read error may be involved. The rearrangement joins TRBV6-2 or TRBV6-3 to TRBJ2-7, with unresolved D. The germline gives CDR1 MNHEY, CDR2 SVGEGT. The CDR3 sequence is 12 residues long. CDR3 loop: CARSYLPREPYF. The DNA for the CDR3 is TGTGCCCGCAGTTACCTCCCCCGCGAGCCTTACTTC.